This entry lists 22 T cell receptor beta chains sequenced from one sample in a study of cytomegalovirus exposure and HLA in healthy donors. The PCR used 60 Vbeta and 13 Jbeta primers. The data were produced by immunoSEQ multiplex PCR, yet TCRdb's version contains in-frame clones alone and is incomplete. The table records almost 65,000 clones, around four fifths of them present only once. The sequenced sample was PBMCs. The receptors were sampled from a male donor in good health and CMV-seropositive.

This rearrangement joins TRBV4-3 to TRBJ2-1, with a weak D call TRBD1 (5 bases). V lost 2 bases to trimming and J lost 4 bases, with 9 bases between them. Germline values: CDR1 LGHNA, CDR2 YSLEER. The CDR3 consists of 14 residues. Written as DNA, the CDR3 is TGCGCCAGCAGCCAAATCGACAGTTACAATGAGCAGTTCTTC. Its translation: CASSQIDSYNEQFF.

Turning to this clone: Its ends do not fully match the called genes, so a read error is possible. The V and J genes are TRBV7-7 and TRBJ2-7; TRBD2 is a possible D gene (6 bases). Per the germline V gene, CDR1 is SSHAT and CDR2 is FNYEAQ (reference sequence). The CDR3 runs to 13 residues. The chain's CDR3 is CASSLGGFYEQYF. The CDR3 DNA reads as TGTGCTAGCAGCTTAGGAGGGTTCTACGAGCAGTACTTC.

The V and J genes are TRBV4-1 and TRBJ2-7; D might be TRBD2 (5 bases). This CDR3 has 15 residues. Germline V gene sequence: CDR1 MGHRA, CDR2 YSYEKL. Between the trimmed V and J ends, which lost 4 bases and 2 bases, there was a span of 15 bases. The CDR3 DNA sequence: TGCGCCAGCAGCCGAGGACGGGGTCCCCCCTACGAGCAGTACTTC. Translation gives CASSRGRGPPYEQYF.

CDR3 sequence: CASSLHWSLNEQFF. CDR3 in DNA: TGTGCCAGCAGCCTCCATTGGAGTTTGAATGAGCAGTTCTTC. The chain joins TRBV6-4 to TRBJ2-1; D is ambiguous. The CDR3 consists of 14 residues. V was trimmed by 6 bases and J by 7 bases, leaving 16 bases between them. Germline CDR1 reads MRHNA; CDR2 reads SNTAGT.

CDR3 coding DNA: TGTGCCAGCACCTCAGTGAACACTGAAGCTTTCTTT. As protein: CASTSVNTEAFF. The chain employs TRBV21-1 and TRBJ1-1; the table gives TRBD1 as D, unverified against the DNA. TRBV21-1 is given as a pseudogene. The CDR3 has 12 amino acids.

The rearrangement joins TRBV4-1 to TRBJ1-2, with a tentative D call TRBD1 (5 bases). CDR3 size: 15 residues. The V gene's germline CDR1 is MGHRA and CDR2 YSYEKL. V dropped 3 bases and J dropped 4 bases, with 15 bases sitting between them. CDR3 sequence (DNA): TGCGCCAGCAGCCACGACAGAGCGAATCTCTATGGCTACACCTTC. It specifies CASSHDRANLYGYTF.

This chain links TRBV29-1 with TRBJ1-1, with D perhaps TRBD1 (5 bases). The V end was cut by 7 bases, the J end by 2 bases, with 14 bases between. Germline CDR1 SQVTM, CDR2 ANQGSEA. CDR3 length: 13 amino acids. CDR3 loop: CSAGRDLNTEAFF. CDR3 nucleotide sequence: TGCAGCGCCGGCCGGGACTTAAACACTGAAGCTTTCTTT.

The V call is TRBV11-2, the J call TRBJ2-5; tentative D call: TRBD1 (6 bases). This CDR3 contains 17 residues. With 0 bases removed from V and 5 bases from J, the gap between germline ends came to 19 bases. Germline CDR1 SGHAT, CDR2 FQNNGV. CDR3 protein: CASSLESETRGWETQYF. DNA of the CDR3: TGTGCCAGCAGCTTAGAGTCTGAAACTAGGGGGTGGGAGACCCAGTACTTC. The variable domain in full, with the rest retrieved from reference TRBV11-2 and TRBJ2-5, is EAGVAQSPRYKIIEKRQSVAFWCNPISGHATLYWYQQILGQGPKLLIQFQNNGVVDDSQLPKDRFSAERLKGVDSTLKIQPAKLEDSAVYLCASSLESETRGWETQYFGPGTRLLVL.

V gene TRBV2 combines with J gene TRBJ2-2; D not certain. The CDR3 sequence is 16 residues long. Germline values: CDR1 SNHLY, CDR2 FYNNEI. Trimming shortened V by 1 base and J by 4 bases, and 13 bases separated the two germline ends. CDR3 amino acids: CASSEVGLSSTGELFF. The DNA for the CDR3 is TGTGCCAGCAGTGAAGTCGGTTTATCAAGCACCGGGGAGCTGTTTTTT.

In this sample, this clone turned up a few times. The rearrangement joins TRBV11-1 to TRBJ1-1, with D maybe TRBD1 (6 bases). Germline assignment: CDR1 SGHAT and CDR2 FQDESV (reference sequence). The CDR3 is 16 amino acids. The V end was cut by 2 bases, the J end by 0 bases, with 13 bases between. CDR3 DNA: TGTGCCAGCAGCTTACGCGCAGACAGGATGAACACTGAAGCTTTCTTT. Translated, it gives CASSLRADRMNTEAFF. Variable domain in full (rest from reference TRBV11-1 and TRBJ1-1): EAEVAQSPRYKITEKSQAVAFWCDPISGHATLYWYRQILGQGPELLVQFQDESVVDDSQLPKDRFSAERLKGVDSTLKIQPAELGDSAMYLCASSLRADRMNTEAFFGQGTRLTVV.

The V call is TRBV7-2, the J call TRBJ1-5; TRBD1 is a possible D gene (5 bases). This CDR3 has 14 residues. CDR1 and CDR2 from the germline V gene are SGHTA and FQGNSA. The germline V and J ends were trimmed by 3 bases and 0 bases, with 6 bases remaining between them. CDR3 nucleotides: TGTGCCAGCAGCTTCGACAGTAGCAATCAGCCCCAGCATTTT. Translated, it gives CASSFDSSNQPQHF.

The chain has TRBV6-5 and TRBJ2-7; a possible D gene is TRBD1 (6 bases). The CDR3 runs to 13 residues. Deletions cut 6 bases from V and 3 bases from J, with 12 bases between. The germline V gene encodes CDR1 MNHEY and CDR2 SVGAGI. CDR3 nucleotides: TGTGCCAGCAGCCGAACAGGGATCTACGAGCAGTACTTC. Translating gives CASSRTGIYEQYF.

Here the CDR3 reads CASSAGGAQETQYF. The CDR3 DNA sequence: TGTGCCAGCAGCGCCGGGGGGGCTCAAGAGACCCAGTACTTC. The chain couples TRBV9 to TRBJ2-5, with 8 bases matching TRBD2. The CDR3 has 14 residues. Per germline, CDR1 SGDLS and CDR2 YYNGEE. The junction had 3 bases not matched to a gene; V was cut back by 3 bases and J by 2 bases.

J is TRBJ2-7 and V is TRBV4-2, with D uncertain. Germline lookup yields CDR1 LGHNA and CDR2 YNFKEQ. Trimming shortened V by 1 base and J by 4 bases, and 17 bases separated the two germline ends. The CDR3 length is 16 residues. The CDR3 loop reads CASSQGVGPLEYEQYF. CDR3 nucleotide sequence: TGTGCCAGCAGCCAAGGAGTTGGTCCCCTTGAGTACGAGCAGTACTTC.

The J gene is TRBJ2-3, the V gene TRBV7-9; 8 positions agree with TRBD1. With 4 bases clipped from V and 4 bases from J, the junction kept 16 bases outside the gene matches. The CDR3 consists of 18 residues. From germline, CDR1 is SEHNR and CDR2 FQNEAQ (reference sequence). This CDR3 is CASSSQPGTGPVADTQYF. In DNA, the CDR3 is TGTGCCAGCAGCTCCCAACCTGGGACAGGCCCTGTAGCAGATACGCAGTATTTT.

The rearrangement joins TRBV4-3 to TRBJ1-1, with D unresolved. The germline V gene encodes CDR1 LGHNA and CDR2 YSLEER. CDR3 length: 14 residues. V was pared by 1 base and J by 6 bases, with 12 bases between. In DNA form, the CDR3 reads TGCGCCAGCAGCCAAGTTGGTCCAGGCGCTGAAGCTTTCTTT. Its protein is CASSQVGPGAEAFF.

The rearrangement links TRBV7-2 to TRBJ2-3; TRBD2 matches 8 bases. The CDR3 extends over 15 amino acids. Germline assignment: CDR1 SGHTA and CDR2 FQGNSA. With V trimmed by 0 bases and J by 5 bases, 4 bases remained unmatched. CDR3 residues: CASSLAGGGVDTQYF. CDR3 coding DNA: TGTGCCAGCAGCTTAGCCGGGGGGGGAGTAGATACGCAGTATTTT.

This clone was observed a handful of times. This chain joins TRBV5-4 and TRBJ1-2; the D gene is possibly TRBD1 (5 bases). Trimming took off 6 bases at V and 8 bases at J, with 14 bases between the two ends. The CDR3 length is 12 residues. Germline assignment: CDR1 SGHNT and CDR2 YYREEE (reference sequence). The CDR3: CASTIGRAGYTF. CDR3 DNA: TGTGCCAGCACCATAGGCAGGGCCGGCTACACCTTC.

The rearrangement links TRBV4-3 to TRBJ2-5; tentatively, D is TRBD2 (5 bases). There are 15 residues in the CDR3. The germline V and J ends were trimmed by 2 bases and 4 bases, with 14 bases remaining between them. Germline assignment: CDR1 LGHNA and CDR2 YSLEER. CDR3 protein: CASSQLGRGSETQYF. DNA of the CDR3: TGCGCCAGCAGCCAACTGGGGAGAGGGTCAGAGACCCAGTACTTC.

The chain combines TRBV11-2 with TRBJ1-3; 8 bases fit TRBD1. After removal of 7 bases from V and 0 bases from J, the junction contained 2 bases not matched to a gene. The CDR3 is made up of 14 amino acids. In germline, CDR1 is SGHAT, CDR2 FQNNGV. The DNA for the CDR3 is TGTGCCAGCACCGGACAGGGCTCTGGAAACACCATATATTTT. Residues: CASTGQGSGNTIYF.

This chain connects TRBV5-1 to TRBJ1-5, with TRBD1 as a possible D gene (5 bases). Per the germline V gene, CDR1 is SGHRS and CDR2 is YFSETQ. V lost 1 base to trimming and J lost 3 bases, with 11 bases between them. The CDR3 consists of 15 residues. The CDR3 nucleotides read TGCGCCAGCAGCTTGTGGCAGGGTCCCAATCAGCCCCAGCATTTT. Encoded protein: CASSLWQGPNQPQHF.

This chain links TRBV4-3 with TRBJ2-1; 9 bases fit TRBD2. The J segment lost 8 bases and the V segment lost 0 bases, leaving 5 bases of the junction unmatched. The CDR3 runs to 15 residues. Germline V lookup: CDR1 LGHNA, CDR2 YSLEER. As DNA, the CDR3 is TGCGCCAGCAGCCAAGAAGATAGCGGGGGCGATGAGCAGTTCTTC. Translating it yields CASSQEDSGGDEQFF.